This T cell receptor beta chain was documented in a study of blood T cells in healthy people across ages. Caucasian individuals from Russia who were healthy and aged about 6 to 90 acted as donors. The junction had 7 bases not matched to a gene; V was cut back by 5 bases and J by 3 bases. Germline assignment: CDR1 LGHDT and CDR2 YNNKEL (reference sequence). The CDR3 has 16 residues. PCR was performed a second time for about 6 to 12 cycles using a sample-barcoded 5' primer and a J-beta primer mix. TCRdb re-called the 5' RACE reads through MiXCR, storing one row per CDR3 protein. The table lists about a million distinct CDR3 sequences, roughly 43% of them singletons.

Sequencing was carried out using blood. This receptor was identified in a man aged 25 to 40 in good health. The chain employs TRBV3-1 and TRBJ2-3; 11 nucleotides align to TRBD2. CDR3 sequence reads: CASSDSGLAVTDTQYF. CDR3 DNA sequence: TGTGCCAGCAGCGACTCGGGACTAGCGGTTACAGATACGCAGTATTTT.